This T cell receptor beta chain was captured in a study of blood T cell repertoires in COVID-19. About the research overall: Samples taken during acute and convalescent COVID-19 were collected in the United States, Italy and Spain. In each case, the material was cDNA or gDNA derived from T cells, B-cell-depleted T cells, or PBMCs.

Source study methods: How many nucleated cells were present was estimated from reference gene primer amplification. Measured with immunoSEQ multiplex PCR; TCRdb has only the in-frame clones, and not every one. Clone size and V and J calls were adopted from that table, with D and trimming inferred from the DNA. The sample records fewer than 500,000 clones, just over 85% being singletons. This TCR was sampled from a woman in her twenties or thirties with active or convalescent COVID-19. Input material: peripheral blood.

The CDR3 nucleotides read TGTGCCAGCAGCTTCGGACTGGGGAATCAGCCCCAGCATTTT. Translated, it gives CASSFGLGNQPQHF. The chain carries TRBV5-6 and TRBJ1-5; no firm D call. Between the trimmed V and J ends, which lost 2 bases and 4 bases, there was a span of 10 bases. Germline V gene data show CDR1 as SGHDT and CDR2 as YYEEEE. The CDR3 totals 14 residues.